This T cell receptor beta chain was sequenced for a study of blood T cells in healthy people across ages. Study-level points and caveats: Roughly linear age-related decline in beta diversity appeared, significant by age around 36.

PCR was performed a second time for about 6 to 11 cycles using a sample-barcoded 5' primer and a J-beta primer mix. TCRdb ran MiXCR on the 5' RACE reads and lists one entry per CDR3 protein. The sample has hundreds of thousands of distinct CDR3 sequences; approximately 29% are singletons. This clonotype was seen just once. Its antigen is currently unknown. The V end was cut by 4 bases, the J end by 4 bases, with 13 bases between. This CDR3 contains 14 residues. Looked up from germline, CDR1 is LGHNT and CDR2 is FRNRAP. The source is a woman older than 75 in good health. Sequenced sample: blood. The chain carries TRBV12-5 and TRBJ1-1; D might be TRBD1 (6 bases). The CDR3 here is CASGWGRGSTEAFF. CDR3 in DNA: TGTGCTAGTGGTTGGGGCAGGGGTAGCACTGAAGCTTTCTTT.